The 5 T cell receptor beta chains reported below all come from one sample, sequenced in a study of CD8+CD57+ T cells in acquired aplastic anemia. Both TCR beta VDJ combination and CDR3 sequence profiling were carried out. Genomic DNA was the template for this profiling. TCRdb itself ran the reads through MiXCR, one entry per CDR3 protein. The sample includes roughly 150,000 distinct CDR3 sequences, approximately 44% of them seen just once. Flow cytometry had shown expanded CD8+CD57+ cells in the patients chosen for sequencing. The source material was sorted CD4+, CD8+, or CD8+CD57+ T cells (not recorded which) from PBMCs. The receptor set was obtained from a human donor with aplastic anemia.

This clonotype was seen ten or more times. V usage is TRBV7-3 and J usage is TRBJ2-1; TRBD2 agrees at 8 bases. CDR3 length equals 14 residues. The V and J ends lost 5 bases and 6 bases, in that order; junction bases with no gene match: 6. From germline, CDR1 is SGHTA and CDR2 FQGTGA. CDR3 bases: TGTGCCAGCAGCCAAACGGGGGGGGCCAATGAGCAGTTCTTC. It specifies CASSQTGGANEQFF.

CDR3 DNA: TGTGCCAGCAGCGAACGACAGGTGGACTATGGCTACACCTTC. Protein sequence: CASSERQVDYGYTF. The J gene is TRBJ1-2, the V gene TRBV2, with a weak D call TRBD1 (6 bases). The V end was cut by 6 bases, the J end by 3 bases, with 14 bases between. The CDR3 is 14 residues long. The germline V gene encodes CDR1 SNHLY and CDR2 FYNNEI.

This clonotype was seen many times. DNA for the CDR3: TGTGCCAGCAGCTTAGATCTTCTCGGGAGCAGCGGGGAGCTGTTTTTT. Residues: CASSLDLLGSSGELFF. The chain is built from TRBV11-2 and TRBJ2-2, with a tentative D call TRBD2 (6 bases). The CDR3 spans 16 residues. Per germline, CDR1 SGHAT and CDR2 FQNNGV. Trimming removed 0 bases at V and 7 bases at J, with 15 bases between. Combining the CDR3 with reference TRBV11-2 and TRBJ2-2 gives the whole variable domain EAGVAQSPRYKIIEKRQSVAFWCNPISGHATLYWYQQILGQGPKLLIQFQNNGVVDDSQLPKDRFSAERLKGVDSTLKIQPAKLEDSAVYLCASSLDLLGSSGELFFGEGSRLTVL.

The V and J genes are TRBV7-3 and TRBJ2-7, with TRBD2 matching over 11 bases. V lost 1 base and J lost 0; bases outside the gene matches: 17. CDR1 SGHTA and CDR2 FQGTGA come from the germline V gene. The CDR3 runs to 21 residues. CDR3 DNA sequence: TGTGCCAGCAGCTTAAGATCCTCCGGGACTAGCGGAGGGGGGTACTCCTACGAGCAGTACGTC. Protein: CASSLRSSGTSGGGYSYEQYV.

This clonotype was seen ten or more times. This chain links TRBV7-3 with TRBJ2-1, with a tentative D call TRBD1 (7 bases). Germline-derived CDR1 and CDR2 are SGHTA and FQGTGA. Trimming removed 5 bases at V and 4 bases at J, with 15 bases between. The CDR3 has 15 residues. The CDR3 is CASSPDPGGYNEQFF. The CDR3 DNA sequence: TGTGCCAGCAGCCCAGACCCAGGGGGGTACAATGAGCAGTTCTTC.